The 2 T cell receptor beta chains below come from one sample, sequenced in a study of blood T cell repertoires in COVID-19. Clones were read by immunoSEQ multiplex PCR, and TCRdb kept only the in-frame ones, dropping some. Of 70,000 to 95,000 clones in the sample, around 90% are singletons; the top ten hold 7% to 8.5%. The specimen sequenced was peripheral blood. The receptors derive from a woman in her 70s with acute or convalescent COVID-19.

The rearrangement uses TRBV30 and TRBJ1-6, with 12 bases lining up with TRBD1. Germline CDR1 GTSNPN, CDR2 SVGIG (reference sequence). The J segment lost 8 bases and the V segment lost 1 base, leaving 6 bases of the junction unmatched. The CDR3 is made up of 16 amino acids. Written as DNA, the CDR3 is TGTGCCTGGAGTGAAACTGGGACAGGGGGCGATTCACCCCTCCACTTT. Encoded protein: CAWSETGTGGDSPLHF.

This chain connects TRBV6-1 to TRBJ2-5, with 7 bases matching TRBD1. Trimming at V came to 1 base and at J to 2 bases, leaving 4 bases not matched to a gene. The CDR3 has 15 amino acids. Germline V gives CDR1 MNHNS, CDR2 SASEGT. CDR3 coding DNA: TGTGCCAGCAGTGAAGTGGGACAGCAACAAGAGACCCAGTACTTC. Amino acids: CASSEVGQQQETQYF.